One sample yielded the 25 T cell receptor beta chains listed below, sequenced in a study of cytomegalovirus exposure and HLA in healthy donors. Sequenced by immunoSEQ multiplex PCR; TCRdb stores in-frame clones only, minus some. The data contain 150,000 to 200,000 clones, more than 75% of them seen just once; the ten biggest clones take up roughly 6.5%. Sequencing was done on a sample of PBMCs. Every receptor here comes from a man aged 18 to 35 in good health and CMV-seropositive.

This clone was found once. J is TRBJ2-6 and V is TRBV18, with 7 bases identical to TRBD1. The CDR3 is made up of 18 amino acids. Germline V gives CDR1 KGHSH, CDR2 LQKENI. V lost 4 bases, J lost 1 base, and 10 bases stayed unmatched. The CDR3 region is CASSLLGPGGSGANVLTF. The CDR3 DNA is TGTGCCAGCTCACTACTAGGGCCAGGGGGATCTGGGGCCAACGTCCTGACTTTC.

This clone is a singleton in its sample. The chain has TRBV5-6 and TRBJ2-1, with 7 bases matching TRBD1. Germline CDR1 is SGHDT and CDR2 is YYEEEE. Trimming at V came to 2 bases and at J to 3 bases, leaving 5 bases not matched to a gene. The CDR3 has 15 residues. The chain's CDR3 is CASSLGTALYNEQFF. CDR3 DNA sequence: TGTGCCAGCAGCTTAGGGACAGCCCTCTACAATGAGCAGTTCTTC.

V gene TRBV2 combines with J gene TRBJ2-7; maybe TRBD2 (6 bases). This CDR3 has 17 amino acids. V was shortened by 4 bases and J by 5 bases, with 24 bases between the two germline ends. Germline-derived CDR1 and CDR2 are SNHLY and FYNNEI. The DNA for the CDR3 is TGTGCCAGCAGTGGGGTAGCTTCGGCCCCTCCGGGGGACGAGCAGTACTTC. This sequence encodes CASSGVASAPPGDEQYF.

V gene TRBV5-6 combines with J gene TRBJ1-5; D uncertain. Germline V gene lookup returns CDR1 SGHDT and CDR2 YYEEEE. The CDR3 has 13 amino acids. V lost 2 bases and J lost 2, with 5 bases in between. CDR3 nucleotide sequence: TGTGCCAGCAGCTTCAGTGGCAATCAGCCCCAGCATTTT. Translation gives CASSFSGNQPQHF.

The chain joins TRBV18 to TRBJ2-1; TRBD2 matches 8 bases. CDR3 size: 12 residues. Per germline, CDR1 KGHSH and CDR2 LQKENI. V trimming: 6 bases; J trimming: 6 bases; junction bases outside the gene matches: 1. CDR3 loop: CASSGTSNEQFF. CDR3 coding DNA: TGTGCCAGCTCCGGGACTAGCAATGAGCAGTTCTTC.

The J gene is TRBJ2-1, the V gene TRBV28; D perhaps matches TRBD2 (7 bases). Looked up from germline, CDR1 is MDHEN and CDR2 is SYDVKM. This CDR3 has 16 residues. Trimming removed 5 bases at V and 1 base at J, with 15 bases between. The CDR3 sequence: CASSGPRGASYNEQFF. The CDR3 DNA reads as TGTGCCAGCAGTGGCCCACGGGGGGCGTCCTACAATGAGCAGTTCTTC. The whole variable domain, filled in from reference TRBV28 and TRBJ2-1, reads DVKVTQSSRYLVKRTGEKVFLECVQDMDHENMFWYRQDPGLGLRLIYFSYDVKMKEKGDIPEGYSVSREKKERFSLILESASTNQTSMYLCASSGPRGASYNEQFFGPGTRLTVL.

A remark on this clone: The sample has other DNA sequences that encode this CDR3 too. This sequence joins TRBV7-2 and TRBJ2-3; perhaps TRBD2 as D (6 bases). This CDR3 comprises 14 residues. The germline CDR1 and CDR2 sequences are SGHTA and FQGNSA. Trimming removed 3 bases at V and 1 base at J, with 8 bases between. CDR3 DNA sequence: TGTGCCAGCAGCTTTTCGGGAGGCACAGATACGCAGTATTTT. Protein: CASSFSGGTDTQYF. The whole variable domain, filled in from reference TRBV7-2 and TRBJ2-3, reads GAGVSQSPSNKVTEKGKDVELRCDPISGHTALYWYRQSLGQGLEFLIYFQGNSAPDKSGLPSDRFSAERTGGSVSTLTIQRTQQEDSAVYLCASSFSGGTDTQYFGPGTRLTVL.

This chain connects TRBV28 to TRBJ2-1, with D tentatively TRBD1 (5 bases). This CDR3 contains 13 residues. Germline CDR1 MDHEN, CDR2 SYDVKM. V lost 4 bases and J 4 bases, leaving 8 bases between the germline ends. CDR3 coding DNA: TGTGCCAGCAGTTGGGCAGGGTACAATGAGCAGTTCTTC. This sequence encodes CASSWAGYNEQFF.

The chain has TRBV5-1 and TRBJ2-7; D is perhaps TRBD2 (5 bases). Looked up from germline, CDR1 is SGHRS and CDR2 is YFSETQ. V was clipped by 2 bases and J by 0 bases, with 6 bases between them. The CDR3 is 13 residues long. The chain's CDR3 is CASSFGSSYEQYF. Here the CDR3 DNA reads TGCGCCAGCAGCTTTGGGAGCTCCTACGAGCAGTACTTC.

CDR3 DNA: TGTGCCAGCAACTCGGGGGTCATGAACACTGAAGCTTTCTTT. The encoded protein is CASNSGVMNTEAFF. This chain uses TRBV28 with TRBJ1-1, with a weak D call TRBD1 (5 bases). The CDR3 runs 14 residues. Germline V gives CDR1 MDHEN, CDR2 SYDVKM. The ends were cut back, 7 bases at V and 0 bases at J, with 12 bases in the middle. The full variable domain, completed using reference TRBV28 and TRBJ1-1, is DVKVTQSSRYLVKRTGEKVFLECVQDMDHENMFWYRQDPGLGLRLIYFSYDVKMKEKGDIPEGYSVSREKKERFSLILESASTNQTSMYLCASNSGVMNTEAFFGQGTRLTVV.

J is TRBJ1-1 and V is TRBV28; D is possibly TRBD1 (5 bases). The germline V gene encodes CDR1 MDHEN and CDR2 SYDVKM. V was clipped by 6 bases and J by 0 bases, with 14 bases between them. There are 15 residues in the CDR3. This chain's CDR3 is CASRVGGTLNTEAFF. In DNA, the CDR3 is TGTGCCAGCAGGGTCGGGGGGACCTTGAACACTGAAGCTTTCTTT.

The gene calls are TRBV6-5 and TRBJ2-7; possible D gene TRBD2, 5 bases. The V and J ends lost 2 bases and 4 bases respectively, with 9 bases between them. The CDR3 covers 13 residues. CDR1 MNHEY and CDR2 SVGAGI come from the germline V gene. The CDR3 DNA sequence: TGTGCCAGCAGTTACCTAAGCGGTTACGAGCAGTACTTC. It is translated as CASSYLSGYEQYF.

The V call is TRBV27, the J call TRBJ1-2, with D possibly being TRBD1 (5 bases). V was clipped by 5 bases and J by 3 bases, with 16 bases between them. Germline V gene sequence: CDR1 MNHEY, CDR2 SMNVEV (reference sequence). This CDR3 is built from 15 residues. The CDR3 nucleotides are TGTGCCAGCAGTCCCCGGAAGGGGACTGACTATGGCTACACCTTC. It codes for CASSPRKGTDYGYTF.

V is TRBV11-3 and J is TRBJ2-2, with no clear D. Trimming removed 5 bases from V and 3 bases from J, with 16 bases in between. Germline V lookup: CDR1 SGHNT, CDR2 YENEEA. There are 16 residues in the CDR3. CDR3 sequence (DNA): TGTGCCAGCAGCCCTTCCAAAGGCGCGGACACCGGGGAGCTGTTTTTT. Translated: CASSPSKGADTGELFF.

V and J are TRBV6-1 and TRBJ1-1, with a possible D match to TRBD1 (6 bases). The CDR3 loop spans 13 amino acids. Trimming removed 4 bases from V and 6 bases from J, with 12 bases in between. Germline CDR1 MNHNS, CDR2 SASEGT. The CDR3 loop reads CASSGTGWPEAFF. DNA for the CDR3: TGTGCCAGCAGTGGAACAGGGTGGCCTGAAGCTTTCTTT.

This clone appeared a single time. CDR3 in amino acids: CASSWATSGRNTGELFF. The CDR3 nucleotides read TGCGCCAGCAGCTGGGCTACTAGCGGGAGAAACACCGGGGAGCTGTTTTTT. The rearrangement uses TRBV5-1 and TRBJ2-2; TRBD2 matches at 11 bases. CDR1 is SGHRS and CDR2 is YFSETQ in the germline V gene. The CDR3 totals 17 residues. Trimming cost V 3 bases and J 2 bases; bases outside gene matches: 6. The variable domain in full, completed from reference TRBV5-1 and TRBJ2-2, reads KAGVTQTPRYLIKTRGQQVTLSCSPISGHRSVSWYQQTPGQGLQFLFEYFSETQRNKGNFPGRFSGRQFSNSRSEMNVSTLELGDSALYLCASSWATSGRNTGELFFGEGSRLTVL.

The chain employs TRBV4-1 and TRBJ2-7; 13 bases align to TRBD2. Germline V gives CDR1 MGHRA, CDR2 YSYEKL. The CDR3 has 14 amino acids. V shed 5 bases and J 5 bases; nucleotides not matched to a gene: 3. The DNA for the CDR3 is TGCGCCAGCAGCAGGACTAGCGGGAGTGACGAGCAGTACTTC. This codes for CASSRTSGSDEQYF.

This clone appeared once. The V call is TRBV28, the J call TRBJ2-7; the D gene is possibly TRBD2 (6 bases). CDR1 is MDHEN and CDR2 is SYDVKM in the germline V gene. V dropped 3 bases and J dropped 2 bases, with 11 bases sitting between them. The CDR3 length is 14 residues. CDR3 sequence reads: CASSLSRDAYEQYF. CDR3 in DNA: TGTGCCAGCAGTTTGTCGCGGGACGCCTACGAGCAGTACTTC.

CDR3 residues: CASSHSRHTDTQYF. DNA of the CDR3: TGTGCCAGCAGCCACTCCCGACACACAGATACGCAGTATTTT. The chain couples TRBV14 to TRBJ2-3, with D uncertain. The CDR3 contains 14 residues. Germline V gene data show CDR1 as SGHDN and CDR2 as FVKESK. Trimming removed 3 bases from V and 2 bases from J, with 9 bases in between.

The chain recombines TRBV28 with TRBJ2-5; D gene unclear. Trimming removed 3 bases at V and 4 bases at J, with 9 bases between. Germline V gives CDR1 MDHEN, CDR2 SYDVKM. The CDR3 has 13 residues. The CDR3 DNA sequence: TGTGCCAGCAGTTTTAATAGCCTAGAGACCCAGTACTTC. Protein: CASSFNSLETQYF.

The chain uses TRBV5-6 and TRBJ1-2; maybe TRBD1 (5 bases). Trimming stripped 3 bases from V and 7 bases from J, with 19 bases between. Looked up from germline, CDR1 is SGHDT and CDR2 is YYEEEE. The CDR3 has 15 amino acids. CDR3 in DNA: TGTGCCAGCAGCTCTTGGGGCAGATTCAAGGCTGGCTACACCTTC. Its protein is CASSSWGRFKAGYTF.

V usage is TRBV29-1 and J usage is TRBJ2-1; 9 nucleotides agree with TRBD1. Germline values: CDR1 SQVTM, CDR2 ANQGSEA. The ends lost 7 bases at V and 8 bases at J; junction bases unmatched: 9. This CDR3 spans 13 amino acids. CDR3 DNA: TGCAGCGGGAACAGGGGGCAAGTCGATGAGCAGTTCTTC. Translation gives CSGNRGQVDEQFF.

This clone showed up just a few times. The chain has TRBV15 and TRBJ1-1; 7 bases are shared with TRBD1. Trimming cost V 5 bases and J 4 bases; bases outside gene matches: 7. CDR1 LNHNV and CDR2 YYDKDF come from the germline V gene (reference sequence). This CDR3 is built from 14 residues. The CDR3, as DNA: TGTGCCACCAGCGTACAATGGGACAGCACTGAAGCTTTCTTT. As protein: CATSVQWDSTEAFF.

The J gene is TRBJ2-5, the V gene TRBV11-1; maybe TRBD2 (7 bases). Trimming pared 5 bases from V and 2 bases from J, leaving 18 bases between. The germline V gene has CDR1 SGHAT and CDR2 FQDESV (reference sequence). This CDR3 is built from 16 residues. The CDR3: CASSPGQGTKQETQYF. CDR3 DNA sequence: TGTGCCAGCAGCCCGGGGCAGGGGACTAAACAAGAGACCCAGTACTTC.

This chain links TRBV11-3 with TRBJ2-7; weak D call: TRBD1 (6 bases). V shed 5 bases and J shed 3 bases, with 11 bases lying between them. Germline V gene data show CDR1 as SGHNT and CDR2 as YENEEA. This CDR3 comprises 13 residues. CDR3 bases: TGTGCCAGCAGCCACGGACAGAGCTACGAGCAGTACTTC. It translates to CASSHGQSYEQYF.